Presented here are 18 T cell receptor beta chains from one specimen sequenced in a study of T-cell reconstitution after alpha-beta-depleted transplantation in children. A TCRbeta library incorporating unique molecular identifiers was prepared. Each CDR3 protein gets one entry after TCRdb re-called the PCR reads with MiXCR. The sample holds 500,000 to 600,000 distinct CDR3 sequences, roughly 27% seen once. Sample: PBMCs, taken before TCRalphabeta/CD19-depleted stem cell transplant. The source is a boy younger than two with Wiskott-Aldrich syndrome, due to receive a stem cell transplant.

The chain couples TRBV20-1 to TRBJ2-5; 11 positions agree with TRBD2. CDR1 is DFQATT, CDR2 SNEGSKA, per germline (reference sequence). The CDR3 is 15 amino acids. V shed 0 bases, J shed 5 bases, and the junction held 5 bases outside the gene matches. The CDR3 nucleotides read TGCAGTGCTAGAGATCCGTGGACTAGCGGGGAGACCCAGTACTTC. Amino acids: CSARDPWTSGETQYF.

This chain connects TRBV5-5 to TRBJ2-2; perhaps TRBD2 as D (6 bases). V shed 6 bases and J shed 6 bases, with 12 bases lying between them. The CDR3 spans 13 residues. CDR1 SGHKS and CDR2 YYEKEE come from the germline V gene (reference sequence). CDR3: CASTLWGAGELFF. The CDR3 region has the DNA TGTGCCAGCACCCTGTGGGGGGCCGGGGAGCTGTTTTTT.

CDR3 region: CASSQRLASYNEQFF. CDR3 coding DNA: TGCGCCAGCAGCCAACGACTAGCGAGTTACAATGAGCAGTTCTTC. This chain links TRBV4-1 with TRBJ2-1; 8 nucleotides match TRBD2. CDR3 length: 15 amino acids. V gave up 2 bases and J gave up 4 bases; unmatched junction bases: 4. CDR1 is MGHRA and CDR2 is YSYEKL in the germline V gene.

This clonotype occurred a few times. The genes are TRBV10-3 and TRBJ2-1; 9 nucleotides agree with TRBD2. The V segment lost 4 bases and the J segment 7 bases; nucleotides outside the gene matches: 5. Germline CDR1 ENHRY, CDR2 SYGVKD. CDR3 length: 14 residues. This chain's CDR3 is CAISGNSGRNEQFF. As DNA, the CDR3 is TGTGCCATCAGTGGTAATAGCGGGAGAAATGAGCAGTTCTTC.

The chain recombines TRBV5-1 with TRBJ1-4; TRBD1 aligns across 7 bases. CDR1 is SGHRS and CDR2 is YFSETQ in the germline V gene. The CDR3 totals 15 residues. Trimming took 6 bases from V and 4 from J; bases not matched to a gene: 9. CDR3 residues: CASKRVRDSNEKLFF. The CDR3 coding sequence is TGCGCCAGCAAGAGAGTCCGGGACAGTAATGAAAAACTGTTTTTT.

This chain connects TRBV29-1 to TRBJ2-3, with 7 positions matching TRBD1. Germline CDR1 reads SQVTM; CDR2 reads ANQGSEA. V shed 7 bases and J 1 base; nucleotides not matched to a gene: 11. The CDR3 covers 15 residues. CDR3 sequence (DNA): TGCAGCGGGACCGATACAGGGGATGGCACAGATACGCAGTATTTT. Its translation is CSGTDTGDGTDTQYF.

V usage is TRBV15 and J usage is TRBJ2-5; 7 positions match TRBD2. J gave up 4 bases and V 1 base, and 9 bases lay outside the gene matches. This CDR3 contains 16 residues. Germline V lookup: CDR1 LNHNV, CDR2 YYDKDF (reference sequence). The CDR3 nucleotides are TGTGCCACCAGCAGAGGCCTGACTAGGGAGGGAGAGACCCAGTACTTC. This translates into CATSRGLTREGETQYF.

This clonotype occurred a few times. The chain combines TRBV27 with TRBJ1-1; no clear D gene. The germline CDR1 and CDR2 sequences are MNHEY and SMNVEV (reference sequence). This CDR3 has 18 residues. V lost 1 base and J 0 bases, leaving 18 bases between the germline ends. Written as DNA, the CDR3 is TGTGCCAGCAGTTTATTCGCAGCCGAGGTTGTGTTGAACACTGAAGCTTTCTTT. Its protein product is CASSLFAAEVVLNTEAFF.

This rearrangement joins TRBV20-1 to TRBJ1-5, with a tentative D call TRBD1 (5 bases). The germline CDR1 and CDR2 sequences are DFQATT and SNEGSKA (reference sequence). This CDR3 region has 15 residues. Trimming removed 6 bases from V and 7 bases from J, with 22 bases in between. In DNA, the CDR3 is TGCAGTGCCATAGGCCAGAGACACAGGAACCAGCCCCAGCATTTT. This codes for CSAIGQRHRNQPQHF.

J is TRBJ2-2 and V is TRBV20-1; D gene ambiguous. This CDR3 spans 14 amino acids. The germline V and J ends were trimmed by 6 bases and 0 bases, with 11 bases remaining between them. Germline CDR1 and CDR2: DFQATT and SNEGSKA (reference sequence). The CDR3: CSAKPPSNTGELFF. In nucleotides, the CDR3 is TGCAGTGCCAAGCCGCCGTCGAACACCGGGGAGCTGTTTTTT.

This clonotype was seen only a few times. The V call is TRBV20-1, the J call TRBJ2-7; possibly TRBD1 for D (5 bases). Germline assignment: CDR1 DFQATT and CDR2 SNEGSKA (reference sequence). The CDR3 consists of 13 residues. V lost 3 bases, J lost 6 bases, and 15 bases lay in between. The CDR3 nucleotides are TGCAGTGCTAGTCAGCCAGGGTCGGGCGAGCAGTACTTC. This encodes CSASQPGSGEQYF.

The rearrangement uses TRBV10-3 and TRBJ2-1; D not resolved. The CDR3 loop spans 11 amino acids. The V gene lost 3 bases and the J gene lost 8 bases, with 5 bases spanning the gap. Germline-derived CDR1 and CDR2 are ENHRY and SYGVKD. The CDR3 sequence is CAISDFDEQFF. CDR3 nucleotide sequence: TGTGCCATCAGTGACTTCGATGAGCAGTTCTTC.

The chain has TRBV12-3 or TRBV12-4 and TRBJ2-1, with 13 bases matching TRBD2. The CDR3 length is 17 residues. The V and J ends lost 5 bases and 0 bases, in that order; junction bases with no gene match: 4. The CDR3 coding sequence is TGTGCCAGCAGTACGGGACTAGCGGGGAGCTCCTACAATGAGCAGTTCTTC. It is translated as CASSTGLAGSSYNEQFF.

The rearrangement joins TRBV10-3 to TRBJ2-3; 11 bases fit TRBD2. With 6 bases clipped from V and 6 bases from J, the junction kept 5 bases outside the gene matches. The CDR3 extends over 14 amino acids. Germline lookup yields CDR1 ENHRY and CDR2 SYGVKD. CDR3 protein: CAIRSSGRLDTQYF. CDR3 nucleotide sequence: TGTGCCATCAGGTCTAGCGGGAGGTTGGATACGCAGTATTTT.

This clonotype appeared a few times. The rearrangement links TRBV27 to TRBJ2-1, with 9 nucleotides matching TRBD2. The trim removed 8 bases at V and 0 bases at J, leaving 8 bases unmatched. Looked up from germline, CDR1 is MNHEY and CDR2 is SMNVEV (reference sequence). This CDR3 contains 16 residues. The CDR3 loop is CASSGGSGSSYNEQFF. As DNA, the CDR3 is TGTGCCAGCTCCGGCGGTAGCGGGAGCTCCTACAATGAGCAGTTCTTC.

The chain's CDR3 is CASSLLATSTDTQYF. CDR3 in DNA: TGTGCCAGCAGCCTACTAGCGACTAGCACAGATACGCAGTATTTT. V is TRBV12-3 or TRBV12-4 and J is TRBJ2-3; 7 nucleotides align to TRBD2. This CDR3 spans 15 amino acids. V lost 6 bases to trimming and J lost 0 bases; unmatched junction nucleotides: 6.

The chain uses TRBV5-1 and TRBJ2-1, with 12 bases aligning to TRBD2. CDR3 length equals 15 residues. Losses at the gene ends were 2 bases for V and 7 bases for J; bases not matched to a gene: 4. From germline, CDR1 is SGHRS and CDR2 YFSETQ. The CDR3 loop reads CASSFTTSGSNEQFF. DNA for the CDR3: TGCGCCAGCAGCTTTACGACTAGCGGGAGTAATGAGCAGTTCTTC.

V and J are TRBV12-3 or TRBV12-4 and TRBJ1-5; no firm D call. This CDR3 has 16 residues. Trimming took 4 bases from V and 5 from J, leaving 18 bases between them. CDR3 protein: CASSSRPHSRHQPQHF. For the CDR3, the DNA is TGTGCCAGCAGTTCCCGTCCCCACTCTCGGCATCAGCCCCAGCATTTT.